This is a list of T cell receptor beta chains from one sample in a study of blood T cell repertoires in COVID-19. TCRdb keeps only in-frame clones here, not all; method: immunoSEQ multiplex PCR. This sample yields hundreds of thousands of clones, of which roughly 80% are seen a single time; over 4% belongs to the top ten. The sequencing input was PBMCs or T cells enriched from blood (not recorded which). The receptors shown here come from a man aged 40-49 years who had been exposed to COVID-19. Both conserved end residues are part of each CDR3. Each record gives: J gene, V gene, clone size, D gene, CDR3 DNA, CDR3 protein. A D gene is named only where the DNA matches it firmly. Only some rows state a clone size, as once, few, many or a class for expanded clones.

j_gene: TRBJ2-7
v_gene: TRBV10-3
abundance: .
d_gene: TRBD2
CDR3nt: TGTGCCATCAGCCTCACTAGCGGGCAGTCCTACGAGCAGTACTTC
CDR3aa: CAISLTSGQSYEQYF

j_gene: TRBJ1-3
v_gene: TRBV6-5
abundance: few
d_gene: .
CDR3nt: TGTGCCGCAAGGGGGAACTCTGGAAACACCATATATTTT
CDR3aa: CAARGNSGNTIYF

j_gene: TRBJ2-7
v_gene: TRBV4-1
abundance: few
d_gene: TRBD2
CDR3nt: TGCGCCAGCAGCCCCGGGACTAGCGGCTTTTACGAGCAGTACTTC
CDR3aa: CASSPGTSGFYEQYF

j_gene: TRBJ1-4
v_gene: TRBV5-4
abundance: .
d_gene: .
CDR3nt: TGTGCCAGCAGCTTACCCGGGAACAAAGGGGAAAAACTGTTTTTT
CDR3aa: CASSLPGNKGEKLFF

j_gene: TRBJ1-4
v_gene: TRBV19
abundance: .
d_gene: TRBD1
CDR3nt: TGTGCCAGTAGGCGGACAGGAACTAATGAAAAACTGTTTTTT
CDR3aa: CASRRTGTNEKLFF

j_gene: TRBJ2-5
v_gene: TRBV15
abundance: .
d_gene: .
CDR3nt: TGTGCCACCAGCAGAGGGTCGACCGGGAAAGAGACCCAGTACTTC
CDR3aa: CATSRGSTGKETQYF

j_gene: TRBJ1-5
v_gene: TRBV6-5
abundance: .
d_gene: .
CDR3nt: TGTGCCAGCAGTTCCAGGGTCTGGTCAAGTAATCAGCCCCAGCATTTT
CDR3aa: CASSSRVWSSNQPQHF

j_gene: TRBJ2-5
v_gene: TRBV20-1
abundance: .
d_gene: TRBD2
CDR3nt: TGCAGTGCTAGTTTCTCTAGCGGGAGAGAGACCCAGTACTTC
CDR3aa: CSASFSSGRETQYF

j_gene: TRBJ2-1
v_gene: TRBV9
abundance: .
d_gene: .
CDR3nt: TGTGCCAGCGGGCCTACGTCCCATCGTGGGAATGAGCAGTTCTTC
CDR3aa: CASGPTSHRGNEQFF

j_gene: TRBJ2-1
v_gene: TRBV5-6
abundance: .
d_gene: TRBD1
CDR3nt: TGTGCCAGCAGCCCCGGGACAGGGGGCGTTGAGCAGTTCTTC
CDR3aa: CASSPGTGGVEQFF

j_gene: TRBJ2-5
v_gene: TRBV25-1
abundance: .
d_gene: TRBD1
CDR3nt: TGTGCCAGCAGGTTAGGGACAGCCAAGACCCAGTACTTC
CDR3aa: CASRLGTAKTQYF

j_gene: TRBJ1-1
v_gene: TRBV14
abundance: .
d_gene: .
CDR3nt: TGTGCCAGCAGCGAGCCGGGGGGTCGGAACACTGAAGCTTTCTTT
CDR3aa: CASSEPGGRNTEAFF

j_gene: TRBJ2-2
v_gene: TRBV18
abundance: .
d_gene: .
CDR3nt: TGTGCCAGCTCACCACAAACAGGGTTGAACACCGGGGAGCTGTTTTTT
CDR3aa: CASSPQTGLNTGELFF

j_gene: TRBJ2-2
v_gene: TRBV6-4
abundance: .
d_gene: .
CDR3nt: TGTGCCAGCAGTGCGGGATTAATGGGCACCGGGGAGCTGTTTTTT
CDR3aa: CASSAGLMGTGELFF

j_gene: TRBJ2-2
v_gene: TRBV5-1
abundance: .
d_gene: TRBD1
CDR3nt: TGCGCCAGCAGCCCGACAGGGGGCGCGAACACCGGGGAGCTGTTTTTT
CDR3aa: CASSPTGGANTGELFF

j_gene: TRBJ2-3
v_gene: TRBV9
abundance: .
d_gene: .
CDR3nt: TGTGCCAGCAGGGCGGAGGGAGATACGCAGTATTTT
CDR3aa: CASRAEGDTQYF

j_gene: TRBJ2-7
v_gene: TRBV5-1
abundance: .
d_gene: TRBD1
CDR3nt: TGCGCCAGCAGGGGGACAGGGGCAAACGAGCAGTACTTC
CDR3aa: CASRGTGANEQYF

j_gene: TRBJ1-5
v_gene: TRBV6-1
abundance: .
d_gene: .
CDR3nt: TGTGCCAGCAGTGAAGGGGCAGGGGAACCCTATCAGCCCCAGCATTTT
CDR3aa: CASSEGAGEPYQPQHF

j_gene: TRBJ2-5
v_gene: TRBV12-5
abundance: .
d_gene: .
CDR3nt: TGTGCTAGTGGTTTGGGAGCGGGAGAGACCCAGTACTTC
CDR3aa: CASGLGAGETQYF

j_gene: TRBJ1-2
v_gene: TRBV5-6
abundance: .
d_gene: .
CDR3nt: TGTGCCAGCAGCCGAGAGCTGATTCTTAACTATGGCTACACCTTC
CDR3aa: CASSRELILNYGYTF

j_gene: TRBJ2-4
v_gene: TRBV7-9
abundance: .
d_gene: TRBD1
CDR3nt: TGTGCCAGCAGCTTTCAGGGGGCGGACATTCAGTACTTC
CDR3aa: CASSFQGADIQYF

j_gene: TRBJ2-7
v_gene: TRBV7-9
abundance: .
d_gene: TRBD2
CDR3nt: TGTGCCAGCAGCGTGGGACTAGCGGGGGGCTACGAGCAGTACTTC
CDR3aa: CASSVGLAGGYEQYF

j_gene: TRBJ1-5
v_gene: TRBV21-1
abundance: .
d_gene: .
CDR3nt: TGTGCCAGCAGCAAAGAGAGGGGGTATCAGCCCCAGCATTTT
CDR3aa: CASSKERGYQPQHF